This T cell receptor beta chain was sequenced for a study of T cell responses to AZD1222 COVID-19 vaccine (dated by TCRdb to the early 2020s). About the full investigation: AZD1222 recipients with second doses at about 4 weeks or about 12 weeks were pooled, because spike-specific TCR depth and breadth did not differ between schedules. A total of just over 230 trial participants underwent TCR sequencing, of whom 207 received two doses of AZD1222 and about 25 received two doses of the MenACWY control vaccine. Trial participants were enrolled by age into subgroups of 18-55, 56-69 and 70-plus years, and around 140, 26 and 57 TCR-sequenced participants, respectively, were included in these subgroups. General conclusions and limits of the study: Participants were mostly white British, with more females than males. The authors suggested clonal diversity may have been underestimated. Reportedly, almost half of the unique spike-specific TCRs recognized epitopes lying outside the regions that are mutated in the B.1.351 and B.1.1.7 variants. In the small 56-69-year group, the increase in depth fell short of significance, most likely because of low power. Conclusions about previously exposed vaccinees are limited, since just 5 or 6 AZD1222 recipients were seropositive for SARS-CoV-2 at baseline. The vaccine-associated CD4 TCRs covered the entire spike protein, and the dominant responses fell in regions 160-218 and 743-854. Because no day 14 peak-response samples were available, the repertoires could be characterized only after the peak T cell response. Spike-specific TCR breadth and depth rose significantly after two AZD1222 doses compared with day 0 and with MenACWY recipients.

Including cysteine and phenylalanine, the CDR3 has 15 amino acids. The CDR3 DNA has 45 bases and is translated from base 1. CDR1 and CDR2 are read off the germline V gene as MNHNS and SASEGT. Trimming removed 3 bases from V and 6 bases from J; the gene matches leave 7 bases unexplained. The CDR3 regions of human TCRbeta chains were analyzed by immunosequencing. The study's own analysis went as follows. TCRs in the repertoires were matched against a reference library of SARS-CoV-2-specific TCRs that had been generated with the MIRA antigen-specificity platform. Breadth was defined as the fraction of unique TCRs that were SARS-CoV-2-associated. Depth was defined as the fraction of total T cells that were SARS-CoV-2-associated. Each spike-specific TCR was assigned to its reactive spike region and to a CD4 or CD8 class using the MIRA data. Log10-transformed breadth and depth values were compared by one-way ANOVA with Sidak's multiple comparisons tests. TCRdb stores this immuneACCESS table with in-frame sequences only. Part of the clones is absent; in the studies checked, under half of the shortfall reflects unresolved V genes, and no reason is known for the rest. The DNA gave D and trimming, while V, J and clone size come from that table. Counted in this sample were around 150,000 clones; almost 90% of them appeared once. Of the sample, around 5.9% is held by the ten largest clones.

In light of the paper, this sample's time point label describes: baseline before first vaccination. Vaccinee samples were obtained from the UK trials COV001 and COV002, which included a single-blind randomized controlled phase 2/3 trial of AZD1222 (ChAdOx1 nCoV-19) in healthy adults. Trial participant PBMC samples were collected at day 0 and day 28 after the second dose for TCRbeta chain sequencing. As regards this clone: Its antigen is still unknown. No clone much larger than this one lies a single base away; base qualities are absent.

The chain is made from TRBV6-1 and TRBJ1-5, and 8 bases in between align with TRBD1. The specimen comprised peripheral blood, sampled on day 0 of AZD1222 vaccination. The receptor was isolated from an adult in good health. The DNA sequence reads TGTGCCAGCAGTGACACCGGACAGGGAATTCAGCCCCAGCATTTT. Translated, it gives CASSDTGQGIQPQHF.